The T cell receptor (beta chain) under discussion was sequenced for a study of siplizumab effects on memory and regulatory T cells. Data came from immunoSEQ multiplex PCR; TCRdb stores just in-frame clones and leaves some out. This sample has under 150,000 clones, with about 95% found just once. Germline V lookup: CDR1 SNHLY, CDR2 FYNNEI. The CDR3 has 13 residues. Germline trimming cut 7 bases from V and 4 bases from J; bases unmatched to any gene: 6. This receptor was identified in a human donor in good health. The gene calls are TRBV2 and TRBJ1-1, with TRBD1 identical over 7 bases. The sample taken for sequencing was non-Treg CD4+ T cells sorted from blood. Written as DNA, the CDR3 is TGTGCCAGCAAGGGACAGTGGGCCACTGAAGCTTTCTTT. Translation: CASKGQWATEAFF.